The clone carrying this TCR beta chain came up once. Its antigen remains unknown. The data stem from a study of lymphopenia after photon versus proton radiotherapy. Study outcomes and limitations: Relative stability marked proton patients; photon patients lost diversity and naive cells. Oligoclonal CD8+ Temra expansion after nadir drove photon patients' diversity drop.

Generated by immunoSEQ multiplex PCR, the TCRdb table keeps only in-frame clones and is missing some. Of around 30,000 clones in the sample, roughly 87% were seen once. CDR1 SGHVS and CDR2 FNYEAQ come from the germline V gene. With 5 bases clipped from V and 9 bases from J, the junction kept 13 bases outside the gene matches. The CDR3 has 15 amino acids. This rearrangement joins TRBV7-6 to TRBJ2-1, with TRBD1 matching 7 bases. The sample was peripheral blood, taken from a patient treated with proton-based radiotherapy. The clonotype comes from a woman in her 70s with pancreatic cancer. Some clones in this sample may be carry-over from other donors' samples. The CDR3 spells CASSRRETGAGEQFF. Here the CDR3 DNA reads TGTGCCAGCAGCCGAAGGGAAACAGGGGCCGGTGAGCAGTTCTTC. The full variable domain, rest sourced from reference TRBV7-6 and TRBJ2-1, is GAGVSQSPRYKVTKRGQDVALRCDPISGHVSLYWYRQALGQGPEFLTYFNYEAQQDKSGLPNDRFSAERPEGSISTLTIQRTEQRDSAMYRCASSRRETGAGEQFFGPGTRLTVL.